Each of the 30 T cell receptor beta chains below was sequenced from the same sample in a study of sequential checkpoint blockade in melanoma. Treatment given: randomized to nivolumab then ipilimumab (arm A) or the reverse (arm B). The assay was immunoSEQ multiplex PCR, and TCRdb's table has in-frame clones only and misses some. Here the sample spans about 9,000 clones, roughly 29% being singletons. The sequences come from tumor tissue (inferred from file names), collected from a patient given nivolumab and ipilimumab in sequence. The receptors were gathered from a human donor with melanoma.

This clone was seen only a few times. This rearrangement joins TRBV6-8 to TRBJ1-2, with a weak D call TRBD1 (6 bases). V was pared by 5 bases and J by 7 bases, with 17 bases between. The CDR3 runs 14 residues. Looked up from germline, CDR1 is MNHGY and CDR2 is SAAAGT. CDR3 nucleotides: TGTGCCAGCAGTGGTGACAGGATCTTTGGTGGCTACACCTTC. This gives the protein CASSGDRIFGGYTF.

There are a few counts of this clone. The chain is built from TRBV6-8 and TRBJ1-2; TRBD1 aligns across 9 bases. The CDR3 has 15 residues. Germline lookup yields CDR1 MNHGY and CDR2 SAAAGT. Germline trimming cut 5 bases from V and 3 bases from J; bases unmatched to any gene: 7. In DNA, the CDR3 is TGTGCCAGCAGTGACCCGGGACAGGGTGACTATGGCTACACCTTC. This translates into CASSDPGQGDYGYTF.

V and J are TRBV19 and TRBJ2-4, with 9 bases aligning to TRBD1. Germline CDR1 LNHDA, CDR2 SQIVND (reference sequence). The V gene end was trimmed by 3 bases and the J gene end by 7 bases; junction bases not matched to a gene: 13. The CDR3 has 17 amino acids. DNA of the CDR3: TGTGCCAGTAGTATTGAGAGGGGACAGGGTTTAAGGAACATTCAGTACTTC. Encoded protein: CASSIERGQGLRNIQYF.

The V call is TRBV6-8, the J call TRBJ1-1; unclear D gene. From germline, CDR1 is MNHGY and CDR2 SAAAGT. This CDR3 spans 13 amino acids. V was cut by 7 bases and J by 5 bases, with 14 bases left in between. In DNA form, the CDR3 reads TGTGCCAGCAACCGGGGAGTAGGAACTGAAGCTTTCTTT. Translated: CASNRGVGTEAFF.

J is TRBJ2-7 and V is TRBV14, with 9 bases aligning to TRBD1. The CDR3 consists of 17 residues. CDR1 is SGHDN and CDR2 is FVKESK in the germline V gene. J gave up 4 bases and V 4 bases, and 14 bases lay outside the gene matches. The CDR3 coding sequence is TGTGCCAGCAGCCCCACCCCCTACGGGACAGGGCCGTACGAGCAGTACTTC. The encoded protein is CASSPTPYGTGPYEQYF. Complete variable domain (other parts from reference TRBV14 and TRBJ2-7): EAGVTQFPSHSVIEKGQTVTLRCDPISGHDNLYWYRRVMGKEIKFLLHFVKESKQDESGMPNNRFLAERTGGTYSTLKVQPAELEDSGVYFCASSPTPYGTGPYEQYFGPGTRLTVT.

In nucleotides, the CDR3 is TGTGCCAGCAGATTGAACCGGGACTACACTGAAGCTTTCTTT. Translated: CASRLNRDYTEAFF. The chain employs TRBV6-8 and TRBJ1-1; the D gene is possibly TRBD1 (5 bases). Trimming shortened V by 6 bases and J by 3 bases, and 14 bases separated the two germline ends. This CDR3 spans 14 amino acids. In germline, CDR1 is MNHGY, CDR2 SAAAGT.

The rearrangement uses TRBV25-1 and TRBJ1-1, with 7 bases matching TRBD1. This CDR3 spans 13 amino acids. V dropped 3 bases and J dropped 8; count of bases not matched to a gene: 6. Germline V gene sequence: CDR1 MGHDK, CDR2 SYGVNS. The CDR3: CASSDRSDREAFF. CDR3 DNA: TGTGCCAGCAGTGACCGTTCGGACAGGGAAGCTTTCTTT.

The chain has TRBV29-1 and TRBJ2-7; D not resolved. Germline lookup yields CDR1 SQVTM and CDR2 ANQGSEA. The CDR3 spans 13 residues. The germline V and J ends were trimmed by 1 base and 2 bases, with 9 bases remaining between them. CDR3 sequence reads: CSVEALGTYEQYF. CDR3 nucleotide sequence: TGCAGCGTTGAAGCCCTCGGAACCTACGAGCAGTACTTC.

This clone appeared many times. The chain has TRBV11-3 and TRBJ1-2, with D tentatively TRBD1 (5 bases). V lost 6 bases to trimming and J lost 3 bases, with 17 bases between them. The germline CDR1 and CDR2 sequences are SGHNT and YENEEA. The CDR3 extends over 15 amino acids. The CDR3 loop reads CASREGTRDYYGYTF. The CDR3 bases are TGTGCCAGCAGGGAGGGGACCAGGGATTACTATGGCTACACCTTC.

V is TRBV11-3 and J is TRBJ2-7; possible D gene TRBD2, 6 bases. The CDR3 runs 20 residues. Between the trimmed V and J ends, which lost 8 bases and 0 bases, there was a span of 32 bases. Per the germline V gene, CDR1 is SGHNT and CDR2 is YENEEA. The DNA of the CDR3 is TGTGCCAGCGCATGGGGACCGACTAGTGTTAAATCTGCTACCTCCTACGAGCAGTACTTC. It codes for CASAWGPTSVKSATSYEQYF.

This clone occurred a few times. The V and J genes are TRBV6-8 and TRBJ2-3, with D possibly being TRBD1 (6 bases). From germline, CDR1 is MNHGY and CDR2 SAAAGT. V was pared by 6 bases and J by 0 bases, with 10 bases between. The CDR3 spans 14 residues. The CDR3 nucleotides read TGTGCCAGCAGACCCAGGGGAAGCACAGATACGCAGTATTTT. Translating gives CASRPRGSTDTQYF.

This clone counts as large (0.1 to 1%). The gene calls are TRBV28 and TRBJ1-1; TRBD1 might be the D (6 bases). The germline V gene encodes CDR1 MDHEN and CDR2 SYDVKM. Trimming took 3 bases from V and 2 from J, leaving 19 bases between them. This CDR3 comprises 17 residues. Here the CDR3 reads CASSLTGGSVINTEAFF. The CDR3 bases are TGTGCCAGCAGTTTGACAGGAGGTTCAGTCATAAACACTGAAGCTTTCTTT.

The gene calls are TRBV28 and TRBJ1-3, with D perhaps matching TRBD1 (6 bases). Deletions cut 4 bases from V and 0 bases from J, with 16 bases between. Germline loops: CDR1 MDHEN, CDR2 SYDVKM. The CDR3 has 17 residues. Here the CDR3 DNA reads TGTGCCAGCAGTTCCCCGGGGGCATCCAGCTCTGGAAACACCATATATTTT. This sequence encodes CASSSPGASSSGNTIYF. Variable domain in full (rest from reference TRBV28 and TRBJ1-3): DVKVTQSSRYLVKRTGEKVFLECVQDMDHENMFWYRQDPGLGLRLIYFSYDVKMKEKGDIPEGYSVSREKKERFSLILESASTNQTSMYLCASSSPGASSSGNTIYFGEGSWLTVV.

The chain carries TRBV6-8 and TRBJ1-5; 10 positions match TRBD1. The CDR3 spans 18 residues. Germline V CDR1 and CDR2: MNHGY, SAAAGT. Losses at the gene ends were 6 bases for V and 0 bases for J; bases not matched to a gene: 11. CDR3 amino acids: CASSKGQGPLYSNQPQHF. The CDR3 DNA reads TGTGCCAGCAGCAAGGGACAGGGGCCATTATATAGCAATCAGCCCCAGCATTTT.

The chain is built from TRBV18 and TRBJ1-3; D unclear. Germline V lookup: CDR1 KGHSH, CDR2 LQKENI. The CDR3 has 14 amino acids. V lost 3 bases and J lost 2, with 8 bases in between. Here the CDR3 DNA reads TGTGCCAGCTCACCTGCGGCCGCTGGAAACACCATATATTTT. Protein product: CASSPAAAGNTIYF.

This clone was seen a handful of times. The chain couples TRBV7-1 to TRBJ1-5; D possibly corresponds to TRBD1 (6 bases). TRBV7-1 is an ORF for which the function is uncertain. The CDR3 runs to 17 residues. The V gene lost 6 bases and the J gene lost 3 bases, with 21 bases spanning the gap. CDR3 loop: CASSFIGTQNLNQPQHF. The CDR3 DNA is TGTGCCAGCAGTTTTATTGGGACACAGAATCTCAATCAGCCCCAGCATTTT.

The rearrangement links TRBV11-3 to TRBJ1-1; D remains ambiguous. Per germline, CDR1 SGHNT and CDR2 YENEEA. V was cut by 5 bases and J by 3 bases, with 13 bases left in between. The CDR3 is made up of 14 amino acids. CDR3 sequence (DNA): TGTGCCAGCAGCCCCCGCGCCGGCTACACTGAAGCTTTCTTT. Its protein is CASSPRAGYTEAFF. The full variable domain, with the rest looked up from reference TRBV11-3 and TRBJ1-1, is EAGVVQSPRYKIIEKKQPVAFWCNPISGHNTLYWYLQNLGQGPELLIRYENEEAVDDSQLPKDRFSAERLKGVDSTLKIQPAELGDSAVYLCASSPRAGYTEAFFGQGTRLTVV.

This clone was seen more than once but under ten times. The DNA of the CDR3 is TGTGCCAGCAGTTCTTATCAGGGGGAAGACACTGAAGCTTTCTTT. This gives the protein CASSSYQGEDTEAFF. The chain links TRBV6-8 to TRBJ1-1, with 7 bases that match TRBD1. The V gene's germline CDR1 is MNHGY and CDR2 SAAAGT. V was pared by 4 bases and J by 3 bases, with 8 bases of the junction left unmatched. This CDR3 is 15 amino acids long.

The chain uses TRBV18 and TRBJ1-1, with TRBD1 identical over 7 bases. Trimming cost V 3 bases and J 10 bases; bases outside gene matches: 8. Germline V gives CDR1 KGHSH, CDR2 LQKENI. The CDR3 spans 13 residues. CDR3 nucleotide sequence: TGTGCCAGCTCACCGCAACAGGGGTCGGGAGCTTTCTTT. Translation: CASSPQQGSGAFF. The full variable domain, completed using reference TRBV18 and TRBJ1-1, is NAGVMQNPRHLVRRRGQEARLRCSPMKGHSHVYWYRQLPEEGLKFMVYLQKENIIDESGMPKERFSAEFPKEGPSILRIQQVVRGDSAAYFCASSPQQGSGAFFGQGTRLTVV.

The V call is TRBV11-3, the J call TRBJ1-4; TRBD1 might be the D (6 bases). The CDR3 has 17 amino acids. The germline V gene has CDR1 SGHNT and CDR2 YENEEA. V shed 3 bases and J shed 0 bases, with 14 bases lying between them. The CDR3 nucleotides are TGTGCCAGCAGCTTGGAGCAGGGGACCGCAACTAATGAAAAACTGTTTTTT. Protein product: CASSLEQGTATNEKLFF.

In its sample, this clone was seen a few times. The chain combines TRBV6-8 with TRBJ1-1; D is unresolved. V shed 5 bases and J shed 1 base, with 14 bases lying between them. The CDR3 runs to 15 residues. CDR1 is MNHGY, CDR2 SAAAGT, per germline. Here the CDR3 DNA reads TGTGCCAGCAGTCGCTCAGGACTCAGGAACACTGAAGCTTTCTTT. Encoded protein: CASSRSGLRNTEAFF.

Ten or more counts support this clone. The chain is built from TRBV11-3 and TRBJ1-1; 9 bases are shared with TRBD1. The CDR3 sequence is 14 residues long. The germline V gene encodes CDR1 SGHNT and CDR2 YENEEA. J gave up 1 base and V 3 bases, and 0 bases lay outside the gene matches. In DNA, the CDR3 is TGTGCCAGCAGCTTGGACAGGGGGAACACTGAAGCTTTCTTT. Its translation is CASSLDRGNTEAFF.

This clone has just a few counts. The chain employs TRBV14 and TRBJ2-5, with unresolved D. V was pared by 4 bases and J by 7 bases, with 16 bases between. The CDR3 extends over 14 amino acids. The germline V gene has CDR1 SGHDN and CDR2 FVKESK. CDR3 sequence: CASSPSTPVGTQYF. The CDR3 bases are TGTGCCAGCAGCCCTTCGACTCCTGTGGGGACCCAGTACTTC.

This clone appeared a few times. The gene calls are TRBV5-1 and TRBJ1-6; D ambiguous. The germline V gene encodes CDR1 SGHRS and CDR2 YFSETQ. The CDR3 consists of 15 residues. The V end was cut by 2 bases, the J end by 13 bases, with 19 bases between. The CDR3 loop is CASSLGSIGRSPLHF. DNA for the CDR3: TGCGCCAGCAGCTTAGGTTCCATCGGTCGTTCCCCCCTCCACTTT.

This clone was detected only a few times. This chain joins TRBV6-8 and TRBJ1-4, with D maybe TRBD1 (5 bases). CDR1 and CDR2 from the germline V gene are MNHGY and SAAAGT. The CDR3 runs to 15 residues. The V gene lost 10 bases and the J gene lost 4 bases, with 19 bases spanning the gap. CDR3 sequence: CATTTAWGRNEKLFF. The CDR3 nucleotides are TGTGCCACCACTACCGCGTGGGGACGTAATGAAAAACTGTTTTTT.

This clone was detected ten times or more. The J gene is TRBJ2-5, the V gene TRBV7-1; D gene uncertain. TRBV7-1 counts as an open reading frame of uncertain function. This CDR3 is built from 13 residues. V was pared by 5 bases and J by 2 bases, with 9 bases between. The CDR3 loop reads CASSPRLQETQYF. The CDR3 bases are TGTGCCAGCAGCCCTAGACTTCAAGAGACCCAGTACTTC.

The chain couples TRBV5-1 to TRBJ1-3; 8 bases line up with TRBD1. Germline CDR1 is SGHRS and CDR2 is YFSETQ. The CDR3 sequence is 14 residues long. V was pared by 4 bases and J by 2 bases, with 2 bases of the junction left unmatched. CDR3 protein: CASSPDRAGNTIYF. The CDR3 bases are TGCGCCAGCAGCCCGGACAGGGCTGGAAACACCATATATTTT.

A few counts support this clone. The rearrangement joins TRBV11-3 to TRBJ1-4; possible D gene TRBD1, 5 bases. CDR3 length: 16 residues. Germline V CDR1 and CDR2: SGHNT, YENEEA. V lost 5 bases, J lost 4 bases, and 17 bases lay in between. CDR3 DNA sequence: TGTGCCAGCAGCGGGGGACGGACGGTCTATAATGAAAAACTGTTTTTT. Its protein product is CASSGGRTVYNEKLFF.

This clone is labeled as medium-sized. This chain uses TRBV9 with TRBJ2-5; unclear D gene. Germline V lookup: CDR1 SGDLS, CDR2 YYNGEE. V gave up 0 bases and J gave up 5 bases, with 14 bases separating them. This CDR3 comprises 15 residues. CDR3 protein: CASSVGALSWETQYF. The CDR3 nucleotides read TGTGCCAGCAGCGTAGGAGCCCTCTCCTGGGAGACCCAGTACTTC.

The V call is TRBV19, the J call TRBJ1-4, with a weak D call TRBD1 (5 bases). The ends were cut back, 4 bases at V and 3 bases at J, with 15 bases in the middle. CDR1 and CDR2 from the germline V gene are LNHDA and SQIVND (reference sequence). This CDR3 contains 16 residues. The CDR3 here is CASSNPAGASNEKLFF. CDR3 nucleotide sequence: TGTGCCAGTAGTAATCCCGCCGGGGCATCTAATGAAAAACTGTTTTTT. The complete variable domain, with remaining parts taken from reference TRBV19 and TRBJ1-4, reads DGGITQSPKYLFRKEGQNVTLSCEQNLNHDAMYWYRQDPGQGLRLIYYSQIVNDFQKGDIAEGYSVSREKKESFPLTVTSAQKNPTAFYLCASSNPAGASNEKLFFGSGTQLSVL.